This is a list of T cell receptor beta chains from one sample in a study of CD8+ T cells in alopecia areata. Generated by immunoSEQ multiplex PCR, the TCRdb table keeps only in-frame clones and is missing some. The sample lists fewer than 250,000 clones; approximately 52% were seen once. The material sequenced was CD4+ T cells sorted from blood, taken at week 0. These TCRs come from a human donor with alopecia areata. Each CDR3 is given with its conserved first and last residue. The order of the fields is D gene, J gene, V gene, clone size, CDR3 length, CDR3 DNA, CDR3 protein. A D gene is named only where the DNA matches it firmly. Clone size is not always given. Where it is, it says once, few, many or a class for expanded clones.

TRBD1,TRBJ1-2,TRBV6-1,few,13,TGTGCCAGCAGTGAACGGACAGGTTTAGGCTACACCTTC,CASSERTGLGYTF
TRBD2,TRBJ2-7,TRBV4-1,many,18,TGCGCCAGCAGCCAGCCCCGGCTAGCGGGAGGGCCCGGAGGCGAGCAGTACTTC,CASSQPRLAGGPGGEQYF
NA,TRBJ2-1,TRBV29-1,NA,14,TGCAGCGTTTCGGTCAGGGGGGTCTACAATGAGCAGTTCTTC,CSVSVRGVYNEQFF
NA,TRBJ2-1,TRBV6-5,NA,14,TGTGCCAGCGAGGGGGCAGCGGGAGACAATGAGCAGTTCTTC,CASEGAAGDNEQFF
TRBD1,TRBJ1-1,TRBV7-9,NA,16,TGTGCCAGCAGCTTAGGACAGGGGGATGGGAACACTGAAGCTTTCTTT,CASSLGQGDGNTEAFF
NA,TRBJ1-5,TRBV7-9,NA,14,TGTGCCAGCAGCTTAAACCAGGGTAATCAGCCCCAGCATTTT,CASSLNQGNQPQHF
NA,TRBJ1-6,TRBV9,NA,14,TGTGCCAGCAGCGGGACACCCGATAATTCACCCCTCCACTTT,CASSGTPDNSPLHF
TRBD2,TRBJ2-7,TRBV27,NA,18,TGTGCCAGCAGTTTATCTCATGGTGCTGGGAGGGACCTCTACGAGCAGTACTTC,CASSLSHGAGRDLYEQYF
TRBD2,TRBJ2-1,TRBV30,NA,16,TGTGCCTGGAGTGACCCCCTAGCGGCCTTAGACAATGAGCAGTTCTTC,CAWSDPLAALDNEQFF
NA,TRBJ2-3,TRBV30,NA,13,TGTGCCTGGAGTGTTCTACAGAAACCCCCGCAGTATTTT,CAWSVLQKPPQYF
NA,TRBJ2-3,TRBV11-2,few,15,TGTGCCAGCAGCTTAGGCGGCCCTAGCACAGATACGCAGTATTTT,CASSLGGPSTDTQYF
TRBD2,TRBJ2-3,TRBV30,few,15,TGTGCCTGGAGCTTAGCGGGGGGCCCACAAGATACGCAGTATTTT,CAWSLAGGPQDTQYF
TRBD1,TRBJ1-1,TRBV7-9,NA,14,TGTGCCAGCAGCACTAACAGGGGGAACACTGAAGCTTTCTTT,CASSTNRGNTEAFF
NA,TRBJ2-3,TRBV4-2,few,13,TGTGCCAGCAGCCACGGGGATACAGATACGCAGTATTTT,CASSHGDTDTQYF
NA,TRBJ2-3,TRBV9,NA,17,TGTGCCAGCAGCGTAGCCCCCAGGGCGGGTAGCACAGATACGCAGTATTTT,CASSVAPRAGSTDTQYF
NA,TRBJ2-1,TRBV7-2,NA,14,TGTGCCAGCAGCTTATTGGGGAGGAACAATGAGCAGTTCTTC,CASSLLGRNNEQFF
NA,TRBJ2-5,TRBV27,few,14,TGTGCCAGCAGCCGAAGTATAGCGCGGGAGACCCAGTACTTC,CASSRSIARETQYF
NA,TRBJ2-7,TRBV29-1,NA,12,TGCAGCGTTGCGAGCCAATCCTACGAGCAGTACTTC,CSVASQSYEQYF
TRBD1,TRBJ1-5,TRBV6-5,NA,14,TGTGCCAGTTCGGGACAGATTAGCAATCAGCCCCAGCATTTT,CASSGQISNQPQHF
NA,TRBJ1-1,TRBV16,NA,16,TGTGCCAGCAGTCGCCAAGTGGTCGCCCTGAACACTGAAGCTTTCTTT,CASSRQVVALNTEAFF
TRBD2,TRBJ2-3,TRBV11-2,many,16,TGTGCCAGCAGAAGTCTTAGCGGGGGGGCCGGGGATACGCAGTATTTT,CASRSLSGGAGDTQYF
TRBD2,TRBJ2-2,TRBV7-3,once,15,TGTGCCAGCAGCCGCGGGACTAGACGGACCGGGGAGCTGTTTTTT,CASSRGTRRTGELFF
NA,TRBJ2-5,TRBV7-9,NA,12,TGTGCCAGCAGCTTTATGGGGGAGACCCAGTACTTC,CASSFMGETQYF
NA,TRBJ2-6,TRBV6-1,NA,13,TGTGCCTCCTGCGGATCCGGGGCCAACGTCCTGACTTTC,CASCGSGANVLTF
NA,TRBJ1-2,TRBV6-5,NA,14,TGTGCCAGCACCGACCAAGGGACCTTTTATGGCTACACCTTC,CASTDQGTFYGYTF
NA,TRBJ2-7,TRBV5-1,NA,14,TGCGCCAGCAGCATAATCCCGGGAGTGGACGAGCAGTACTTC,CASSIIPGVDEQYF
NA,TRBJ1-1,TRBV5-6,few,13,TGTGCCAGCAGCTTGGTGGTGAACACTGAAGCTTTCTTT,CASSLVVNTEAFF
NA,TRBJ2-5,TRBV4-1,NA,15,TGCGCCAGCAGCCAAGTGGGACTGAGAAAAGAGACCCAGTACTTC,CASSQVGLRKETQYF
TRBD1,TRBJ1-1,TRBV5-4,few,13,TGTGCCAGCAGTTCAGGGGGGCCAGGTGAAGCTTTCTTT,CASSSGGPGEAFF
NA,TRBJ2-7,TRBV10-3,once,12,TGTGCCATCAGTCCCGACAGCTACGAGCAGTACTTC,CAISPDSYEQYF
TRBD2,TRBJ2-1,TRBV30,NA,15,TGTGCCTGGAGTCCCTGGACTAGCGGGGGCAATGAGCAGTTCTTC,CAWSPWTSGGNEQFF
TRBD1,TRBJ2-7,TRBV5-1,NA,14,TGCGCCAGCAGCACGAGGACAGGGGCGAGCGAGCAGTACTTC,CASSTRTGASEQYF
NA,TRBJ1-2,TRBV30,NA,14,TGTGCCTGGAGTATCGGGGGCGCATACTATGGCTACACCTTC,CAWSIGGAYYGYTF
TRBD1,TRBJ1-1,TRBV6-6,NA,16,TGTGCCAGCAGTTACCCCTCAGCAGGGGGGATCACTGAAGCTTTCTTT,CASSYPSAGGITEAFF
NA,TRBJ1-1,TRBV30,NA,11,TGTGCCTGGGCAGGGTGGCGTGAAGCTTTCTTT,CAWAGWREAFF
NA,TRBJ1-1,TRBV2,NA,16,TGTGCCAGCAACCCCCCGAAGCGGGGGCGAGGAACTGAAGCTTTCTTT,CASNPPKRGRGTEAFF
NA,TRBJ2-3,TRBV5-1,NA,17,TGCGCCAGCAGCTTGGGATTGGGCGGCCCTAGCACAGATACGCAGTATTTT,CASSLGLGGPSTDTQYF
NA,TRBJ1-5,TRBV5-6,NA,13,TGTGCCAGCAGCCGAACAGGGAACCAGCCCCAGCATTTT,CASSRTGNQPQHF
NA,TRBJ2-5,TRBV5-4,few,14,TGTGCCAGCTTCTCCGGGGGAGTGGAGGAGACCCAGTACTTC,CASFSGGVEETQYF
TRBD2,TRBJ2-3,TRBV5-1,NA,15,TGCGCCAGCAGCCCCACTAGCGGACGCACAGATACGCAGTATTTT,CASSPTSGRTDTQYF